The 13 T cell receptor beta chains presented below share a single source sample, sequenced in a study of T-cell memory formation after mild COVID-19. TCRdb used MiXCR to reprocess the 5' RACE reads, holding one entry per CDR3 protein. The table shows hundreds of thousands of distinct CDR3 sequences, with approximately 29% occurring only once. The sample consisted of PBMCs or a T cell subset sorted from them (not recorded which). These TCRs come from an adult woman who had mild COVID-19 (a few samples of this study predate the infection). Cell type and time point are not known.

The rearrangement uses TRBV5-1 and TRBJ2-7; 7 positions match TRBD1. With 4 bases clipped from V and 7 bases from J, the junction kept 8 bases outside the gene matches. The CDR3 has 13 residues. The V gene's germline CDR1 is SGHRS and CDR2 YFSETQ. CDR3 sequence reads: CASSHPTGDEQYF. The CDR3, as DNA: TGCGCCAGCAGCCACCCCACAGGGGATGAGCAGTACTTC. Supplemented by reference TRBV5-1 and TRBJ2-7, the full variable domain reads KAGVTQTPRYLIKTRGQQVTLSCSPISGHRSVSWYQQTPGQGLQFLFEYFSETQRNKGNFPGRFSGRQFSNSRSEMNVSTLELGDSALYLCASSHPTGDEQYFGPGTRLTVT.

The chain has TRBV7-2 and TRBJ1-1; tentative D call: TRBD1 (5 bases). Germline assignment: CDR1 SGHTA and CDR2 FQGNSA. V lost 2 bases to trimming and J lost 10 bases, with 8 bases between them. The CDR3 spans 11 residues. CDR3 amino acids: CASSLTGRAFF. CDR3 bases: TGTGCCAGCAGCTTAACAGGACGAGCTTTCTTT.

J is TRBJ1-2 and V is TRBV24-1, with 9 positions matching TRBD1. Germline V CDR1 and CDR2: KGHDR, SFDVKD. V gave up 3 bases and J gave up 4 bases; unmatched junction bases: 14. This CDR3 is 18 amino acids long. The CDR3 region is CATSDPTGGERFLYGYTF. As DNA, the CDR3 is TGTGCCACCAGTGATCCAACAGGGGGCGAACGATTTCTCTATGGCTACACCTTC.

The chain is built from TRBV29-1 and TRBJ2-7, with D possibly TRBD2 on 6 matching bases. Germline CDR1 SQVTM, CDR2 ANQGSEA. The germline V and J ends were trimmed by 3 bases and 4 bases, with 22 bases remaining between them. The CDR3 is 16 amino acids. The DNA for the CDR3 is TGCAGCGTTGAGTACCCCGCTCCAGCGGGTAATTACGAGCAGTACTTC. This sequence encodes CSVEYPAPAGNYEQYF.

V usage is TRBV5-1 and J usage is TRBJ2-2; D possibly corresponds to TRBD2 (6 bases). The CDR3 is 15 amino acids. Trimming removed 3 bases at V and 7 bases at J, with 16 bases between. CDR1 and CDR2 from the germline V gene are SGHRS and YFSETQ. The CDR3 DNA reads TGCGCCAGCAGCTCAGAACTTGCGACTAGCGGGGAGCTGTTTTTT. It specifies CASSSELATSGELFF.

This CDR3 is CSAGGQGSLDYGYTF. The CDR3 DNA sequence: TGCAGCGCCGGGGGACAGGGTAGCTTGGACTATGGCTACACCTTC. J is TRBJ1-2 and V is TRBV29-1, with TRBD1 identical over 9 bases. Unmatched junction bases numbered 12, after V lost 7 bases and J lost 3 bases. The germline gives CDR1 SQVTM, CDR2 ANQGSEA. This CDR3 region has 15 residues.

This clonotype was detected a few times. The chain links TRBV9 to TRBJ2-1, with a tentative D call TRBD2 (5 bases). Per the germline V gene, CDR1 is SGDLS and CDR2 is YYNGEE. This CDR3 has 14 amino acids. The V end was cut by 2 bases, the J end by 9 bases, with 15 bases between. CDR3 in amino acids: CASSVGWEFGEQFF. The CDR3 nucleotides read TGTGCCAGCAGCGTCGGTTGGGAGTTCGGTGAGCAGTTCTTC.

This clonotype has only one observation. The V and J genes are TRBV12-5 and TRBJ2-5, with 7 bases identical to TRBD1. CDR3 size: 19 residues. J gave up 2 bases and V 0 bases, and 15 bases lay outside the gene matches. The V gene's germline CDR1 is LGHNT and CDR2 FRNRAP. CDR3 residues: CASGLVLGQKNRGQETQYF. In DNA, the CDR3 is TGTGCTAGTGGTTTGGTACTGGGACAGAAAAACCGAGGGCAAGAGACCCAGTACTTC. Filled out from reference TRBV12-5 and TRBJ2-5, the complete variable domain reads DARVTQTPRHKVTEMGQEVTMRCQPILGHNTVFWYRQTMMQGLELLAYFRNRAPLDDSGMPKDRFSAEMPDATLATLKIQPSEPRDSAVYFCASGLVLGQKNRGQETQYFGPGTRLLVL.

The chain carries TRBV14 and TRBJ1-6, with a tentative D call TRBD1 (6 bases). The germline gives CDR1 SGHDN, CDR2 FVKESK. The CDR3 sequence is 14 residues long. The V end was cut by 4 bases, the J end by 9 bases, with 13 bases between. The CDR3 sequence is CASSLETGSSPLHF. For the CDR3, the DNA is TGTGCCAGCAGCCTGGAAACAGGGAGTTCACCCCTCCACTTT. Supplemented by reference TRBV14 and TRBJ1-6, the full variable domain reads EAGVTQFPSHSVIEKGQTVTLRCDPISGHDNLYWYRRVMGKEIKFLLHFVKESKQDESGMPNNRFLAERTGGTYSTLKVQPAELEDSGVYFCASSLETGSSPLHFGNGTRLTVT.

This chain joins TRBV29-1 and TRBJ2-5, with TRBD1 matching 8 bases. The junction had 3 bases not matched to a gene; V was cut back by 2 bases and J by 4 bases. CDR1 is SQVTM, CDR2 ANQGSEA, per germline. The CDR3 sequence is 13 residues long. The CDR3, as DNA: TGCAGCGTTGAAAGTACAGGGGGAGAGACCCAGTACTTC. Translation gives CSVESTGGETQYF.

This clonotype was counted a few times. CDR3 nucleotide sequence: TGTGCCAGCAGCACATCGGGTTCCGTCATGAACACTGAAGCTTTCTTT. Translation: CASSTSGSVMNTEAFF. The V and J genes are TRBV21-1 and TRBJ1-1. TRBV21-1 is flagged as a pseudogene. The CDR3 has 16 amino acids.

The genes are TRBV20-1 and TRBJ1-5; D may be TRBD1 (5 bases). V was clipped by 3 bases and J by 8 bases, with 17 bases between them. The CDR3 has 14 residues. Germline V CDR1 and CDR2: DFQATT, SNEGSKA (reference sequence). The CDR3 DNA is TGCAGTGCTAGGGAGGATTCGGGGCCGGAGCCCCAGCATTTT. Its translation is CSAREDSGPEPQHF.

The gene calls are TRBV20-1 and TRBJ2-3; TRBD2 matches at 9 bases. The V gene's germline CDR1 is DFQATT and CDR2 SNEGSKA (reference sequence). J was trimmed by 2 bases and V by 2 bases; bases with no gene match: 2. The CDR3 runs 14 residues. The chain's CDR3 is CSARPSGDTDTQYF. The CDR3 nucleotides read TGCAGTGCTAGACCTAGCGGGGACACAGATACGCAGTATTTT.